The sequence of this TCR beta chain was determined in a study of blood T cell repertoires in COVID-19. One Seattle source followed patients from active infection through their disease course. This CDR3 is built from 14 residues. Germline loops: CDR1 SGDLS, CDR2 YYNGEE. Trimming shortened V by 0 bases and J by 8 bases, and 9 bases separated the two germline ends. Repertoires were generated with immunoSEQ multiplex PCR, while TCRdb's copy carries only in-frame clones and drops some. The sample yields 200,000 to 300,000 clones, about 91% seen once. The sample comprised peripheral blood. The TCR comes from a person aged 18 to 35 with COVID-19, enrolled during active disease. The gene calls are TRBV9 and TRBJ1-6; perhaps TRBD1 as D (5 bases). Here the CDR3 DNA reads TGTGCCAGCAGCGTAGTTGACAGTTATTCACCCCTCCACTTT. Protein: CASSVVDSYSPLHF.